The 9 T cell receptor beta chains presented below share a single source sample, sequenced in a study of spatial heterogeneity in lung cancer (dated by TCRdb to about 2019). What the time point label conveys for this sample: blood at routine non-recurrence follow-up after resection. Library construction relied on 5' RACE. The sequencer was a NextSeq 500. TCRdb's own reprocessing of the public reads used fastp at Q25 and MiXCR and kept productive beta chains. Entries are consolidated by CDR3 protein sequence, retaining the most common genes and DNA. This sample comprises 110,000 or so distinct CDR3 sequences, 11% of them detected only once. 20% to 25% of the sample rests with the top ten. This specimen consisted of PBMCs, obtained at follow-up. These receptors all stem from a female donor with early-stage non-small cell lung cancer.

This clonotype came up many times. The genes are TRBV28 and TRBJ1-5; D ambiguous. Germline assignment: CDR1 MDHEN and CDR2 SYDVKM. The ends were cut back, 1 base at V and 6 bases at J, with 4 bases in the middle. This CDR3 is 12 amino acids long. The CDR3 region is CASSLFRQPQHF. As DNA, the CDR3 is TGTGCCAGCAGTTTATTTCGTCAGCCCCAGCATTTT.

This clonotype has only a few counts. The chain uses TRBV5-4 and TRBJ2-3; 8 positions agree with TRBD2. The CDR3 totals 17 residues. Trimming took 4 bases from V and 0 from J; bases not matched to a gene: 10. The germline CDR1 and CDR2 sequences are SGHNT and YYREEE (reference sequence). The CDR3 bases are TGTGCCAGCAGCCCTGCGGGGGGATCCCATAGCACAGATACGCAGTATTTT. As protein: CASSPAGGSHSTDTQYF.

Ten or more counts support this clonotype. This chain uses TRBV7-9 with TRBJ1-1; 10 positions match TRBD1. The CDR3 totals 16 residues. Germline assignment: CDR1 SEHNR and CDR2 FQNEAQ (reference sequence). V lost 5 bases, J lost 3 bases, and 9 bases stayed unmatched. DNA of the CDR3: TGTGCCAGCAGCCCGATCACCGGGACAGGGGACACTGAAGCTTTCTTT. Its translation: CASSPITGTGDTEAFF.

The chain links TRBV4-3 to TRBJ2-5; 9 positions agree with TRBD2. Germline V gene lookup returns CDR1 LGHNA and CDR2 YSLEER. Unmatched junction bases numbered 15, after V lost 3 bases and J lost 7 bases. The CDR3 spans 17 residues. CDR3 bases: TGCGCCAGCAGCCAGGGATGGACTAGCGCGGCCCCGGTGACCCAGTACTTC. It specifies CASSQGWTSAAPVTQYF.

This clonotype was observed many times. The genes are TRBV6-2 or TRBV6-3 and TRBJ2-7, with D uncertain. Trimming stripped 6 bases from V and 3 bases from J, with 6 bases between. This CDR3 comprises 11 residues. The V gene's germline CDR1 is MNHEY and CDR2 SVGEGT. DNA of the CDR3: TGTGCCAGCAGCGTCAGCTACGAGCAGTACTTC. It codes for CASSVSYEQYF.

This clonotype has a handful of counts. CDR3 in amino acids: CSAPRTSGRASTDTQYF. The CDR3 DNA sequence: TGCAGTGCTCCTCGGACTAGCGGGAGGGCAAGCACAGATACGCAGTATTTT. The V and J genes are TRBV20-1 and TRBJ2-3; TRBD2 aligns across 15 bases. Germline values: CDR1 DFQATT, CDR2 SNEGSKA (reference sequence). This CDR3 contains 17 residues. V lost 5 bases and J lost 0; bases outside the gene matches: 6.

The table lists this clonotype with a few counts. The chain couples TRBV6-2 or TRBV6-3 to TRBJ2-1, with 13 positions matching TRBD2. CDR3 length: 14 residues. V lost 5 bases, J lost 7 bases, and 2 bases stayed unmatched. Germline CDR1 reads MNHEY; CDR2 reads SVGEGT. CDR3 coding DNA: TGTGCCAGCAGTACTAGCGGGAGGGGAAATGAGCAGTTCTTC. Its translation: CASSTSGRGNEQFF.

The sample holds a few counts of this clonotype. The chain uses TRBV7-9 and TRBJ2-4, with D uncertain. The CDR3 spans 14 residues. Germline values: CDR1 SEHNR, CDR2 FQNEAQ (reference sequence). Trimming removed 6 bases at V and 0 bases at J, with 9 bases between. CDR3 sequence reads: CASSRVEAKNIQYF. The CDR3 bases are TGTGCCAGCAGTAGGGTCGAAGCCAAAAACATTCAGTACTTC.

The J gene is TRBJ1-5, the V gene TRBV12-3 or TRBV12-4, with D perhaps TRBD1 (6 bases). This CDR3 is 14 amino acids long. V lost 7 bases and J 1 base, leaving 11 bases between the germline ends. CDR3 sequence: CASNSDRSNQPQHF. The CDR3 DNA is TGTGCCAGCAACTCCGACAGGAGCAATCAGCCCCAGCATTTT.